The next 28 T cell receptor beta chains were all read from a single sample in a study of blood T cell repertoires in COVID-19 (TCRdb year 2020). Libraries were prepared through the immunoSEQ multiplex PCR assay. TCRdb limited this immuneACCESS table to in-frame rearrangements with V and J called. A share of clones is missing; checked studies link under half to unresolved V genes, and the rest is unexplained. The sample table holds approximately 130,000 clones, of which around two thirds were seen once. The top ten clones comprise roughly 2% of the sample. The sequenced sample was peripheral blood. The receptors come from a woman aged 70-85 years with acute or convalescent COVID-19.

The chain employs TRBV7-6 and TRBJ2-3; 8 nucleotides line up with TRBD2. The CDR3 consists of 15 residues. Germline CDR1 is SGHVS and CDR2 is FNYEAQ. V shed 4 bases and J 5 bases; nucleotides not matched to a gene: 8. Written as DNA, the CDR3 is TGTGCCAGCAGCTGGTCCGGGGGGGAGGGAGATACGCAGTATTTT. It specifies CASSWSGGEGDTQYF.

This clone was recorded only once. The CDR3 DNA sequence: TGCGCCAGCAGCTTGATGAGGGAACGGGGCTACACCTTC. Translating it yields CASSLMRERGYTF. This chain joins TRBV5-1 and TRBJ1-2; D gene uncertain. CDR1 and CDR2 from the germline V gene are SGHRS and YFSETQ. V lost 1 base and J lost 8, with 12 bases in between. The CDR3 has 13 residues.

This clone was found a few times. V and J are TRBV6-4 and TRBJ2-7; a weak D match, TRBD1 (6 bases). The germline CDR1 and CDR2 sequences are MRHNA and SNTAGT. V was cut by 5 bases and J by 1 base, with 15 bases left in between. This CDR3 is 15 amino acids long. The CDR3 DNA reads TGTGCCAGCAGTCTCAGGGGTCCAAGATCCTACGAGCAGTACTTC. Protein: CASSLRGPRSYEQYF.

The rearrangement links TRBV2 to TRBJ2-4, with a tentative D call TRBD1 (6 bases). V was trimmed by 7 bases and J by 6 bases, leaving 16 bases between them. Germline V gives CDR1 SNHLY, CDR2 FYNNEI. The CDR3 is made up of 14 amino acids. The chain's CDR3 is CASIFDQGTNIQYF. The CDR3 nucleotides read TGTGCCAGCATATTCGACCAGGGGACAAACATTCAGTACTTC.

This clone was found once. The V call is TRBV7-6, the J call TRBJ1-4, with D maybe TRBD1 (6 bases). The CDR3 is made up of 14 amino acids. The germline gives CDR1 SGHVS, CDR2 FNYEAQ. V gave up 5 bases and J gave up 0 bases, with 7 bases separating them. The CDR3 coding sequence is TGTGCCAGCAGCCCAGGGGCAACTAATGAAAAACTGTTTTTT. As protein: CASSPGATNEKLFF.

The rearrangement links TRBV6-1 to TRBJ1-5; 10 nucleotides align to TRBD1. Per the germline V gene, CDR1 is MNHNS and CDR2 is SASEGT. V was pared by 5 bases and J by 6 bases, with 4 bases of the junction left unmatched. This CDR3 spans 14 amino acids. The CDR3 loop reads CASSLGTGVQPQHF. The CDR3 nucleotides are TGTGCCAGCAGTCTCGGGACAGGGGTTCAGCCCCAGCATTTT.

CDR3 DNA: TGTGCCAGCAGTGAAGGTCGTTTCTACGAGCAGTACTTC. Translating gives CASSEGRFYEQYF. The chain joins TRBV6-1 to TRBJ2-7; no clear D. The CDR3 loop spans 13 amino acids. Germline V gives CDR1 MNHNS, CDR2 SASEGT. The germline V and J ends were trimmed by 1 base and 3 bases, with 7 bases remaining between them.

The V call is TRBV5-6, the J call TRBJ2-1; D possibly corresponds to TRBD2 (6 bases). The V gene's germline CDR1 is SGHDT and CDR2 YYEEEE. The CDR3 has 16 amino acids. V was cut by 2 bases and J by 1 base, with 13 bases left in between. CDR3 in DNA: TGTGCCAGCAGCTTAATCGCCGGGACTTCCTACAATGAGCAGTTCTTC. Translated, it gives CASSLIAGTSYNEQFF.

This clone was seen more than once but under ten times. The chain employs TRBV9 and TRBJ1-3; perhaps TRBD1 as D (6 bases). Germline V gives CDR1 SGDLS, CDR2 YYNGEE. CDR3 length: 16 amino acids. The V gene lost 4 bases and the J gene lost 0 bases, with 14 bases spanning the gap. CDR3: CASSPKDRNSGNTIYF. Here the CDR3 DNA reads TGTGCCAGCAGCCCGAAGGACAGAAACTCTGGAAACACCATATATTTT. Supplemented by reference TRBV9 and TRBJ1-3, the full variable domain reads DSGVTQTPKHLITATGQRVTLRCSPRSGDLSVYWYQQSLDQGLQFLIQYYNGEERAKGNILERFSAQQFPDLHSELNLSSLELGDSALYFCASSPKDRNSGNTIYFGEGSWLTVV.

This clone was counted only a few times. The rearrangement joins TRBV6-6 to TRBJ1-3; no definite D call. The V end lost 8 bases, the J end lost 1 base, and 12 bases lay between the germline ends. CDR1 is MNHNY and CDR2 is SVGAGI in the germline V gene (reference sequence). The CDR3 covers 14 residues. CDR3 loop: CASLFSGSGNTIYF. In DNA, the CDR3 is TGTGCCAGCCTCTTTTCGGGGTCTGGAAACACCATATATTTT.

This chain links TRBV27 with TRBJ2-2; 7 bases fit TRBD1. In germline, CDR1 is MNHEY, CDR2 SMNVEV (reference sequence). Unmatched junction bases numbered 4, after V lost 6 bases and J lost 6 bases. This CDR3 contains 13 residues. CDR3 protein: CASRLQGPGELFF. DNA for the CDR3: TGTGCCAGCAGACTACAGGGGCCCGGGGAGCTGTTTTTT.

The rearrangement links TRBV6-6 to TRBJ1-2, with D perhaps matching TRBD1 (6 bases). Germline V gene lookup returns CDR1 MNHNY and CDR2 SVGAGI (reference sequence). CDR3 length equals 14 residues. With 4 bases removed from V and 5 bases from J, the gap between germline ends came to 14 bases. The CDR3 coding sequence is TGTGCCAGCAGTTCCCTGGGACAAGGATATGGCTACACCTTC. This gives the protein CASSSLGQGYGYTF.

The CDR3 protein is CASSRTSQGETQYF. CDR3 coding DNA: TGTGCCAGCAGCCGGACTAGCCAGGGGGAGACCCAGTACTTC. V usage is TRBV11-2 and J usage is TRBJ2-5; TRBD2 matches at 8 bases. The length of the CDR3 is 14 residues. With V trimmed by 5 bases and J by 5 bases, 7 bases remained unmatched. CDR1 is SGHAT, CDR2 FQNNGV, per germline. The full variable domain, in which reference TRBV11-2 and TRBJ2-5 provide the parts outside the CDR3, is EAGVAQSPRYKIIEKRQSVAFWCNPISGHATLYWYQQILGQGPKLLIQFQNNGVVDDSQLPKDRFSAERLKGVDSTLKIQPAKLEDSAVYLCASSRTSQGETQYFGPGTRLLVL.

This clone was seen a few times. The chain has TRBV9 and TRBJ1-2; TRBD1 is a possible D gene (5 bases). Trimming stripped 3 bases from V and 8 bases from J, with 8 bases between. This CDR3 has 11 residues. Germline CDR1 is SGDLS and CDR2 is YYNGEE. This CDR3 reads CASSGQRGYTF. The CDR3 DNA sequence: TGTGCCAGCAGCGGACAGAGGGGCTACACCTTC.

The gene calls are TRBV10-3 and TRBJ1-2, with TRBD1 matching 7 bases. Germline lookup yields CDR1 ENHRY and CDR2 SYGVKD. This CDR3 is 15 amino acids long. The J segment lost 4 bases and the V segment lost 4 bases, leaving 9 bases of the junction unmatched. CDR3 coding DNA: TGTGCCATCAGTGGGGTAGGGACAGACGCCTATGGCTACACCTTC. It specifies CAISGVGTDAYGYTF.

The rearrangement joins TRBV7-8 to TRBJ2-7; D is uncertain. Germline assignment: CDR1 SGHVS and CDR2 FQNEAQ. V lost 5 bases and J lost 1, with 3 bases in between. This CDR3 region has 11 residues. This CDR3 is CASSPSYEQYF. For the CDR3, the DNA is TGTGCCAGCAGCCCTTCCTACGAGCAGTACTTC.

The chain links TRBV18 to TRBJ2-5; no clear D. Per germline, CDR1 KGHSH and CDR2 LQKENI. The germline V and J ends were trimmed by 3 bases and 0 bases, with 5 bases remaining between them. This CDR3 is built from 13 residues. Here the CDR3 reads CASSPRNQETQYF. CDR3 DNA: TGTGCCAGCTCACCCAGAAACCAAGAGACCCAGTACTTC.

This sequence joins TRBV2 and TRBJ1-4; TRBD1 matches 9 bases. The V segment lost 6 bases and the J segment 4 bases; nucleotides outside the gene matches: 9. The length of the CDR3 is 16 residues. The germline CDR1 and CDR2 sequences are SNHLY and FYNNEI. The CDR3 sequence is CASRVLPGQGNEKLFF. The CDR3 DNA reads TGTGCCAGCAGGGTTCTACCGGGACAGGGTAATGAAAAACTGTTTTTT.

V and J are TRBV4-1 and TRBJ2-7; 7 bases match TRBD1. This CDR3 comprises 15 residues. CDR1 is MGHRA and CDR2 is YSYEKL in the germline V gene. J lost 4 bases, V lost 3 bases, and 9 bases had no gene match. Here the CDR3 DNA reads TGCGCCAGCAGCCACCAACAGGGGTCCGCTTACGAGCAGTACTTC. This translates into CASSHQQGSAYEQYF.

V is TRBV2 and J is TRBJ2-5, with TRBD1 as a possible D gene (6 bases). The CDR3 spans 14 residues. CDR1 SNHLY and CDR2 FYNNEI come from the germline V gene. V gave up 7 bases and J gave up 4 bases, with 16 bases separating them. The CDR3 DNA follows: TGTGCCAGCAAGCCGGGACACGTTAGAGAGACCCAGTACTTC. Amino acids: CASKPGHVRETQYF. Filled out from reference TRBV2 and TRBJ2-5, the complete variable domain reads EPEVTQTPSHQVTQMGQEVILRCVPISNHLYFYWYRQILGQKVEFLVSFYNNEISEKSEIFDDQFSVERPDGSNFTLKIRSTKLEDSAMYFCASKPGHVRETQYFGPGTRLLVL.

The J gene is TRBJ1-5, the V gene TRBV3-1 (or the pseudogene TRBV3-2); D may be TRBD1 (5 bases). CDR1 is LGHDT, CDR2 YNNKEL, per germline (reference sequence). CDR3 size: 12 residues. With 1 base removed from V and 11 bases from J, the gap between germline ends came to 9 bases. CDR3 sequence: CASSQGFRAQHF. The CDR3 nucleotides read TGTGCCAGCAGCCAAGGGTTCAGGGCCCAGCATTTT.

The rearrangement links TRBV9 to TRBJ2-5; tentative D call: TRBD1 (6 bases). The CDR3 extends over 13 amino acids. The germline V gene has CDR1 SGDLS and CDR2 YYNGEE. V lost 3 bases and J lost 4, with 10 bases in between. The CDR3 DNA reads as TGTGCCAGCAGCGCAGACAGGTCAGAGACCCAGTACTTC. Translated: CASSADRSETQYF.

This clone was detected a few times. CDR3 sequence: CASTVSTGGAYEQYF. The CDR3 DNA reads TGTGCCAGCACCGTATCGACAGGTGGAGCCTACGAGCAGTACTTC. V is TRBV11-2 and J is TRBJ2-7, with a tentative D call TRBD1 (6 bases). Germline V gives CDR1 SGHAT, CDR2 FQNNGV. V lost 7 bases to trimming and J lost 2 bases, with 18 bases between them. The CDR3 contains 15 residues.

V usage is TRBV9 and J usage is TRBJ2-5, with 8 bases fitting TRBD1. CDR3 size: 16 residues. After removal of 0 bases from V and 5 bases from J, the junction contained 9 bases not matched to a gene. Germline CDR1 is SGDLS and CDR2 is YYNGEE. CDR3 sequence: CASSVDPGGKEETQYF. The CDR3 DNA follows: TGTGCCAGCAGCGTAGACCCAGGGGGCAAGGAGGAGACCCAGTACTTC.

J is TRBJ2-2 and V is TRBV6-6, with D maybe TRBD2 (5 bases). Germline loops: CDR1 MNHNY, CDR2 SVGAGI (reference sequence). V was shortened by 8 bases and J by 3 bases, with 10 bases between the two germline ends. The length of the CDR3 is 13 residues. The CDR3 coding sequence is TGTGCCAGCCGGACTTCGGACACCGGGGAGCTGTTTTTT. Protein product: CASRTSDTGELFF.

The genes are TRBV5-4 and TRBJ1-2, with TRBD1 matching over 8 bases. In germline, CDR1 is SGHNT, CDR2 YYREEE (reference sequence). V shed 4 bases, J shed 8 bases, and the junction held 13 bases outside the gene matches. This CDR3 spans 15 amino acids. DNA of the CDR3: TGTGCCAGCAGCGAAAAGACAGGGGATGGGGCGGGCTACACCTTC. It is translated as CASSEKTGDGAGYTF.

This chain links TRBV18 with TRBJ2-7; D may be TRBD1 (6 bases). The CDR3 has 14 residues. V was cut by 0 bases and J by 2 bases, with 8 bases left in between. Looked up from germline, CDR1 is KGHSH and CDR2 is LQKENI. The CDR3 loop is CASSPPGGTYEQYF. CDR3 nucleotide sequence: TGTGCCAGCTCACCACCAGGGGGTACCTACGAGCAGTACTTC. Drawing the rest from reference TRBV18 and TRBJ2-7, the complete variable domain is NAGVMQNPRHLVRRRGQEARLRCSPMKGHSHVYWYRQLPEEGLKFMVYLQKENIIDESGMPKERFSAEFPKEGPSILRIQQVVRGDSAAYFCASSPPGGTYEQYFGPGTRLTVT.

The sample holds a few counts of this clone. The chain has TRBV12-3 or TRBV12-4 and TRBJ1-1, with D unresolved. The CDR3 consists of 12 residues. Trimming stripped 1 base from V and 6 bases from J, with 6 bases between. The CDR3 DNA reads as TGTGCCAGCAGTTTAGGGCCCGCTGAAGCTTTCTTT. Encoded protein: CASSLGPAEAFF.